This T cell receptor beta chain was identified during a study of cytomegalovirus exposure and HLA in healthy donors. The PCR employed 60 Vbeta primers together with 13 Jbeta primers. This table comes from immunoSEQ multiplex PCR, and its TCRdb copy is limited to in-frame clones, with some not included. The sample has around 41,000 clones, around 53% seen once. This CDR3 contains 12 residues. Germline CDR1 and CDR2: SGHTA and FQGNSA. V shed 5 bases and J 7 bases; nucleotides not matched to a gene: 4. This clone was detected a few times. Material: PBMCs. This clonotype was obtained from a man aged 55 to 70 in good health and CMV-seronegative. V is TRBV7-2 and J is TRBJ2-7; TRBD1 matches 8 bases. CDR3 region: CASSLQGVEQYF. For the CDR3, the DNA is TGTGCCAGCAGCCTACAGGGGGTGGAGCAGTACTTC.